Presented here are 20 T cell receptor beta chains from one specimen sequenced in a study of T cell responses to AZD1222 COVID-19 vaccine (dated by TCRdb to 2020 to 2022). Library preparation used the immunoSEQ multiplex PCR assay. Drawn from immuneACCESS, this table holds only the in-frame rearrangements with V and J called that TCRdb kept. Clones are partly lost; checked studies trace under half to an unresolved V gene and leave the rest unexplained. For this sample the table gives 100,000 to 150,000 clones, of which 91% were detected only once. In total, the top ten clones hold over 5% of the sample. This specimen's time point label, interpreted: baseline before first vaccination. Specimen: peripheral blood, collected on day 0 of AZD1222 vaccination. The receptors were gathered from an adult in good health.

This clone was observed once. The chain recombines TRBV5-1 with TRBJ2-7; D gene uncertain. The CDR3 runs to 15 residues. Trimming removed 4 bases from V and 0 bases from J, with 14 bases in between. The germline V gene encodes CDR1 SGHRS and CDR2 YFSETQ. The CDR3 region is CASSTGPPVSYEQYF. The CDR3 DNA sequence: TGCGCCAGCAGCACCGGACCCCCGGTCTCCTACGAGCAGTACTTC.

The chain recombines TRBV29-1 with TRBJ1-4; a weak D match, TRBD1 (5 bases). Trimming removed 6 bases at V and 4 bases at J, with 15 bases between. The CDR3 spans 14 residues. Per the germline V gene, CDR1 is SQVTM and CDR2 is ANQGSEA. In nucleotides, the CDR3 is TGCAGCGTGGTTCCGGGACGGAATAATGAAAAACTGTTTTTT. As protein: CSVVPGRNNEKLFF.

The rearrangement links TRBV18 to TRBJ2-3; no reliable D call. Trimming removed 3 bases at V and 6 bases at J, with 13 bases between. The CDR3 runs 14 residues. Germline V gene data show CDR1 as KGHSH and CDR2 as LQKENI. The CDR3 region is CASSPKVASDTQYF. As DNA, the CDR3 is TGTGCCAGCTCACCCAAAGTGGCCTCTGATACGCAGTATTTT.

The chain has TRBV4-2 and TRBJ2-3; perhaps TRBD2 as D (6 bases). With 1 base removed from V and 0 bases from J, the gap between germline ends came to 11 bases. From germline, CDR1 is LGHNA and CDR2 YNFKEQ. The CDR3 loop spans 16 amino acids. Here the CDR3 reads CASSQGSGTSTDTQYF. DNA of the CDR3: TGTGCCAGCAGCCAAGGGTCCGGGACTAGCACAGATACGCAGTATTTT.

The chain combines TRBV12-3 or TRBV12-4 with TRBJ1-6; TRBD1 matches 8 bases. With 6 bases clipped from V and 9 bases from J, the junction kept 1 base outside the gene matches. CDR3 length: 12 residues. The CDR3: CASRGQGSPLHF. The CDR3 nucleotides are TGTGCCAGCAGAGGACAGGGTTCACCCCTCCACTTT.

V is TRBV20-1 and J is TRBJ2-1; D perhaps matches TRBD2 (5 bases). The germline V and J ends were trimmed by 3 bases and 10 bases, with 13 bases remaining between them. In germline, CDR1 is DFQATT, CDR2 SNEGSKA (reference sequence). The CDR3 runs 12 residues. The CDR3 sequence is CSASVGVTEQFF. The CDR3 bases are TGCAGTGCTAGTGTGGGAGTGACGGAGCAGTTCTTC.

The rearrangement joins TRBV7-9 to TRBJ2-1; possible D gene TRBD2, 6 bases. The germline CDR1 and CDR2 sequences are SEHNR and FQNEAQ (reference sequence). CDR3 length equals 12 residues. V lost 6 bases and J lost 9, with 12 bases in between. CDR3 protein: CASRLPGLEQFF. The CDR3 nucleotides are TGTGCCAGCAGACTCCCGGGACTTGAGCAGTTCTTC.

This clone was counted a single time. The chain couples TRBV12-3 or TRBV12-4 to TRBJ2-5; no clear D. V dropped 6 bases and J dropped 3 bases, with 11 bases sitting between them. The CDR3 has 13 amino acids. For the CDR3, the DNA is TGTGCCAGCAGGCAGACGGATAAAGAGACCCAGTACTTC. Encoded protein: CASRQTDKETQYF.

The sample holds one count of this clone. The chain uses TRBV7-8 and TRBJ1-5, with 7 bases aligning to TRBD1. V was clipped by 5 bases and J by 10 bases; unmatched bases: 11. This CDR3 comprises 14 residues. Germline V gives CDR1 SGHVS, CDR2 FQNEAQ. The CDR3 loop reads CASSVDRALNPQHF. In nucleotides, the CDR3 is TGTGCCAGCAGCGTTGACAGGGCCCTGAACCCCCAGCATTTT.

The V call is TRBV7-9, the J call TRBJ2-1, with D possibly TRBD1 on 6 matching bases. Per the germline V gene, CDR1 is SEHNR and CDR2 is FQNEAQ (reference sequence). The germline V and J ends were trimmed by 4 bases and 7 bases, with 8 bases remaining between them. The CDR3 sequence is 12 residues long. The CDR3: CASSSDRNEQFF. The CDR3 coding sequence is TGTGCCAGCAGCTCGGACAGAAATGAGCAGTTCTTC.

The J gene is TRBJ2-5, the V gene TRBV30, with a tentative D call TRBD1 (6 bases). Germline V lookup: CDR1 GTSNPN, CDR2 SVGIG (reference sequence). The CDR3 is 15 residues long. Trimming cost V 4 bases and J 4 bases, with 19 bases left between them. The CDR3 DNA reads TGTGCCTGGACATTAGGACAGCCAGGAGGAGAGACCCAGTACTTC. Residues: CAWTLGQPGGETQYF.

The chain joins TRBV9 to TRBJ1-1; 7 positions agree with TRBD1. CDR3 length: 14 amino acids. V shed 3 bases, J shed 5 bases, and the junction held 7 bases outside the gene matches. Germline V gene data show CDR1 as SGDLS and CDR2 as YYNGEE. The CDR3 loop reads CASSGRGRRTEAFF. The CDR3 DNA reads TGTGCCAGCAGCGGAAGGGGGCGGCGGACTGAAGCTTTCTTT.

Comment on this clone: Distinct nucleotide sequences in the sample also encode this CDR3. The chain employs TRBV12-3 or TRBV12-4 and TRBJ1-5; D is unclear. The CDR3 has 13 residues. V dropped 3 bases and J dropped 2 bases, with 5 bases sitting between them. The chain's CDR3 is CASSFGGNQPQHF. The CDR3 nucleotides are TGTGCCAGCAGTTTTGGGGGCAATCAGCCCCAGCATTTT.

The chain has TRBV2 and TRBJ2-5; no clear D. V was trimmed by 7 bases and J by 4 bases, leaving 10 bases between them. CDR1 is SNHLY, CDR2 FYNNEI, per germline. There are 12 residues in the CDR3. The chain's CDR3 is CASTPSRETQYF. In nucleotides, the CDR3 is TGTGCCAGCACCCCTAGTAGAGAGACCCAGTACTTC.

J is TRBJ2-5 and V is TRBV25-1, with D uncertain. The CDR3 is 12 amino acids. Trimming pared 7 bases from V and 1 base from J, leaving 7 bases between. The germline CDR1 and CDR2 sequences are MGHDK and SYGVNS. CDR3 sequence reads: CASIGPQETQYF. Here the CDR3 DNA reads TGTGCCAGCATAGGGCCCCAAGAGACCCAGTACTTC. Full variable domain (rest looked up from reference TRBV25-1 and TRBJ2-5): EADIYQTPRYLVIGTGKKITLECSQTMGHDKMYWYQQDPGMELHLIHYSYGVNSTEKGDLSSESTVSRIRTEHFPLTLESARPSHTSQYLCASIGPQETQYFGPGTRLLVL.

The J gene is TRBJ1-3, the V gene TRBV9; D gene unclear. Germline V gene sequence: CDR1 SGDLS, CDR2 YYNGEE. V gave up 0 bases and J gave up 2 bases, with 15 bases separating them. There are 17 residues in the CDR3. The CDR3 protein is CASSVEVREVPGNTIYF. The DNA for the CDR3 is TGTGCCAGCAGCGTAGAGGTCAGAGAGGTCCCTGGAAACACCATATATTTT.

The chain has TRBV6-1 and TRBJ1-2; D is uncertain. Germline assignment: CDR1 MNHNS and CDR2 SASEGT. The V end lost 2 bases, the J end lost 2 bases, and 12 bases lay between the germline ends. The length of the CDR3 is 15 residues. In DNA, the CDR3 is TGTGCCAGCAGTGAATATCGGGAACCCAACTATGGCTACACCTTC. The encoded protein is CASSEYREPNYGYTF.

This chain uses TRBV7-5 with TRBJ2-6; the table's D call of TRBD2 was not tested on the DNA. TRBV7-5 is recorded as a pseudogene. The CDR3 consists of 15 residues. The CDR3 spells CARSFPIEGANVLTF. Written as DNA, the CDR3 is TGTGCCAGAAGCTTCCCGATCGAGGGGGCCAACGTCCTGACTTTC.

The V gene is TRBV21-1, the J gene TRBJ1-4. TRBV21-1 is deemed a pseudogene. CDR3 size: 14 residues. The CDR3 DNA is TGTGCCAGCGGGCCCGGGGACACTAATGAAAAACTGTTTTTT. As protein: CASGPGDTNEKLFF.

The chain uses TRBV11-2 and TRBJ1-6; D uncertain. V was shortened by 0 bases and J by 6 bases, with 3 bases between the two germline ends. The CDR3 contains 13 residues. Germline CDR1 and CDR2: SGHAT and FQNNGV. The CDR3 loop is CASSLETNSPLHF. In DNA, the CDR3 is TGTGCCAGCAGCTTAGAAACTAATTCACCCCTCCACTTT.